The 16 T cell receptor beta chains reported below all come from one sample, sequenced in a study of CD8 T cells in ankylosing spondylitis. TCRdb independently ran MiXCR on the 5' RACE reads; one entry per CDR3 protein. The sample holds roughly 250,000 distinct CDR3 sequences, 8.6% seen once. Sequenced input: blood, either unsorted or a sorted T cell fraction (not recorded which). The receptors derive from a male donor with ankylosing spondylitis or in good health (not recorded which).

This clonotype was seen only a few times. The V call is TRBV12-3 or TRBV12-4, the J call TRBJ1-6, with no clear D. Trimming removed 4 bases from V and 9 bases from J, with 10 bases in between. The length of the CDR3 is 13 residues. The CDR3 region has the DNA TGTGCCAGCAGTTCGCGGTTAGGTTCACCCCTCCACTTT. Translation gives CASSSRLGSPLHF.

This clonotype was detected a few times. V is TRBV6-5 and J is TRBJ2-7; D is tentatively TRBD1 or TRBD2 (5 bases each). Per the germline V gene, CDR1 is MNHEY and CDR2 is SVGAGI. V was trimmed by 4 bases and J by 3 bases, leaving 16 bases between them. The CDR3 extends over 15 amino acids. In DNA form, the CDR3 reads TGTGCCAGCAGTTCTCACGGCAGGGAGAGCTACGAGCAGTACTTC. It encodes CASSSHGRESYEQYF.

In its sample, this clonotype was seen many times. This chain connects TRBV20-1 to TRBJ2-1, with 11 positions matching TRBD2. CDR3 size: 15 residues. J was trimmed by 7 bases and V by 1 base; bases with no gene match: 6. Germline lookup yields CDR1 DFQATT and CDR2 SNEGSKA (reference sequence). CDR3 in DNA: TGCAGTGCTAGAGTGCCGGGACTAGCGGCGAATGAGCAGTTCTTC. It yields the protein CSARVPGLAANEQFF.

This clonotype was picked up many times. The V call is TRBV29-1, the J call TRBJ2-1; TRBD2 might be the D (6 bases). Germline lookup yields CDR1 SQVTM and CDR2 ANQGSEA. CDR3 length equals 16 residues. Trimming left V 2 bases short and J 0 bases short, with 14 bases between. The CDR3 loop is CSVERGEADSYNEQFF. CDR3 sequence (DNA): TGCAGCGTTGAAAGAGGGGAGGCCGACTCCTACAATGAGCAGTTCTTC.

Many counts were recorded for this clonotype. The DNA for the CDR3 is TGTGCCAGCAGCATCGGACCTCGAGATACGCAGTATTTT. This sequence encodes CASSIGPRDTQYF. V usage is TRBV7-2 and J usage is TRBJ2-3; D call uncertain. V gave up 5 bases and J gave up 5 bases, with 11 bases separating them. CDR3 size: 13 residues. The germline V gene encodes CDR1 SGHTA and CDR2 FQGNSA.

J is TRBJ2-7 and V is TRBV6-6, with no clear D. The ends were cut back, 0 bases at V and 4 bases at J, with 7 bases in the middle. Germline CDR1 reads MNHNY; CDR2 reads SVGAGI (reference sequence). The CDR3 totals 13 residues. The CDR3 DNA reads TGTGCCAGCAGTTACTCGACCCTTTACGAGCAGTACTTC. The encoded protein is CASSYSTLYEQYF.

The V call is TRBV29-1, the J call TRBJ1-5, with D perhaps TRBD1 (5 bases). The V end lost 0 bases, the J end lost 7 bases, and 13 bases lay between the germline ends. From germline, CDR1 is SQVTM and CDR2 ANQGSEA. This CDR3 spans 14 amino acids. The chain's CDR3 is CSVEDDSSGQPQHF. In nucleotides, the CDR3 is TGCAGCGTTGAAGATGACAGTTCAGGACAGCCCCAGCATTTT. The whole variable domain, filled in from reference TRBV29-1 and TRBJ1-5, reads SAVISQKPSRDICQRGTSLTIQCQVDSQVTMMFWYRQQPGQSLTLIATANQGSEATYESGFVIDKFPISRPNLTFSTLTVSNMSPEDSSIYLCSVEDDSSGQPQHFGDGTRLSIL.

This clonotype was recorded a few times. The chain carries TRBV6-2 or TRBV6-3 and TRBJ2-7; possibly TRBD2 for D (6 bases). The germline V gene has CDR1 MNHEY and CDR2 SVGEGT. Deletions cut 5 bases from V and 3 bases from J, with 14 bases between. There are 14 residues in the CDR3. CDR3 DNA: TGTGCCAGCAGTGTCCGGGACTCCCTCTACGAGCAGTACTTC. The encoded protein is CASSVRDSLYEQYF.

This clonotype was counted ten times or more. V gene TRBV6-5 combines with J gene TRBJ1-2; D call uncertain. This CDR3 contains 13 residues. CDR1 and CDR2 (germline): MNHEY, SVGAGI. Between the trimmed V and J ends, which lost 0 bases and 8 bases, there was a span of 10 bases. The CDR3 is CASSYSRGVGYTF. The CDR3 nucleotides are TGTGCCAGCAGTTACTCACGGGGAGTGGGCTACACCTTC.

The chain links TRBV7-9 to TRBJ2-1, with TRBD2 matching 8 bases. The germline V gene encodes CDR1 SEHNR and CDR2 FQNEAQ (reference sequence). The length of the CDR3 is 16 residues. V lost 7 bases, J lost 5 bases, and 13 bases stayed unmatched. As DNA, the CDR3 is TGTGCCAGCAAAAGAGGCGGGGGGCTTTCCGACAATGAGCAGTTCTTC. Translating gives CASKRGGGLSDNEQFF.

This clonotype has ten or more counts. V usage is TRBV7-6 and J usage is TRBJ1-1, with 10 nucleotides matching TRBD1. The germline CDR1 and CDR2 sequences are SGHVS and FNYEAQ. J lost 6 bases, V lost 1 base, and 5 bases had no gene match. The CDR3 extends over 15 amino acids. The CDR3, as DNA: TGTGCCAGCAGCTTAGAGGGACAGGGGTCCCCTGAAGCTTTCTTT. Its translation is CASSLEGQGSPEAFF.

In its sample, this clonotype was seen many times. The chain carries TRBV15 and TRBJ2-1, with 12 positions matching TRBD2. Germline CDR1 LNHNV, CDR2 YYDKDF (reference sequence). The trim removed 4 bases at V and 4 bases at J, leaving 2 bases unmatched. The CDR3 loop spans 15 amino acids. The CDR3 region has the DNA TGTGCCACCAGCATACTAGCGGGGGGTTACAATGAGCAGTTCTTC. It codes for CATSILAGGYNEQFF.

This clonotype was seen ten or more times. The DNA of the CDR3 is TGTGCCAGCAGTTACACGGCGGGAGGGCCGGGGAATGAGCAGTTCTTC. Its translation is CASSYTAGGPGNEQFF. V and J are TRBV6-5 and TRBJ2-1, with 9 bases matching TRBD2. This CDR3 region has 16 residues. Germline V lookup: CDR1 MNHEY, CDR2 SVGAGI. V dropped 2 bases and J dropped 7; count of bases not matched to a gene: 9.

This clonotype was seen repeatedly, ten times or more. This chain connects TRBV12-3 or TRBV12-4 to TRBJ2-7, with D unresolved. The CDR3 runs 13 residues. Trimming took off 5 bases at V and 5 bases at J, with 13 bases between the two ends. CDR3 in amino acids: CASSTWPLDEQYF. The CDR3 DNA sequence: TGTGCCAGCAGTACCTGGCCTTTGGACGAGCAGTACTTC.

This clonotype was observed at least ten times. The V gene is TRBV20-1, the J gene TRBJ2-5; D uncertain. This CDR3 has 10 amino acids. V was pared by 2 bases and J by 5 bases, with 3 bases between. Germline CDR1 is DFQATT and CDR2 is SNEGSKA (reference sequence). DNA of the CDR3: TGCAGTGCTAGACGGGAGACCCAGTACTTC. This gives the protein CSARRETQYF.

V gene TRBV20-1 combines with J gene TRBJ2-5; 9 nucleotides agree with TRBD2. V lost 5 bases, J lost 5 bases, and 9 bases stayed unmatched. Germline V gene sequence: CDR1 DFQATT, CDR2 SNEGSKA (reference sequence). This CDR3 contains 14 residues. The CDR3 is CSARPAGGLETQYF. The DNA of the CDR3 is TGCAGTGCTCGCCCCGCGGGGGGGCTGGAGACCCAGTACTTC.